Listed below are T cell receptor beta chains from one sample, sequenced in a study of spatial heterogeneity in lung cancer. TCRdb passed the 5' RACE reads through MiXCR, listing each CDR3 protein once. Of 6,000 to 7,500 distinct CDR3 sequences listed, 15% to 20% are singletons. The specimen comprised PBMCs, sampled at surgery. Source of these receptors: a female donor with early-stage non-small cell lung cancer. Each CDR3 is given with its conserved first and last residue. The D gene is left open where the match is weak. Expanded clones get a size class; other rows say once, few or many, or leave the size out.

len	d_gene	abundance	v_gene	j_gene	CDR3aa	CDR3nt
14	NA	many	TRBV15	TRBJ2-5	CATSRDRVSETQYF	TGTGCCACCAGCAGAGACAGGGTATCAGAGACCCAGTACTTC
14	NA	medium-sized	TRBV6-5	TRBJ1-5	CASSSWMGNQPQHF	TGTGCCAGCAGTTCCTGGATGGGTAATCAGCCCCAGCATTTT
15	NA	NA	TRBV6-5	TRBJ1-1	CASTLGRAENTEAFF	TGTGCCAGCACCCTCGGCAGGGCCGAGAACACTGAAGCTTTCTTT
11	NA	large	TRBV20-1	TRBJ2-5	CSFLGKETQYF	TGCAGCTTTTTGGGGAAAGAGACCCAGTACTTC
16	NA	medium-sized	TRBV5-1	TRBJ2-1	CASILLPGETYNEQFF	TGCGCCAGCATCCTGCTCCCGGGAGAAACCTACAATGAGCAGTTCTTC
15	NA	NA	TRBV27	TRBJ1-4	CASSPTGMSNEKLFF	TGTGCCAGCAGTCCAACAGGGATGTCTAATGAAAAACTGTTTTTT
12	NA	many	TRBV19	TRBJ2-1	CASSIGYNEQFF	TGTGCCAGTAGTATCGGCTACAATGAGCAGTTCTTC
15	NA	medium-sized	TRBV20-1	TRBJ1-1	CSARDRRRPNTEAFF	TGCAGTGCTAGAGATCGTCGGAGACCGAACACTGAAGCTTTCTTT
11	NA	medium-sized	TRBV29-1	TRBJ2-2	CSVGDAGELFF	TGCAGCGTTGGGGACGCCGGGGAGCTGTTTTTT
13	NA	NA	TRBV5-1	TRBJ2-1	CASSFDGYNEQFF	TGCGCCAGCAGCTTCGACGGGTACAATGAGCAGTTCTTC
14	TRBD2	NA	TRBV7-3	TRBJ2-1	CASSLTSGSSEQFF	TGTGCCAGCAGCCTGACTAGCGGGAGCTCGGAGCAGTTCTTC